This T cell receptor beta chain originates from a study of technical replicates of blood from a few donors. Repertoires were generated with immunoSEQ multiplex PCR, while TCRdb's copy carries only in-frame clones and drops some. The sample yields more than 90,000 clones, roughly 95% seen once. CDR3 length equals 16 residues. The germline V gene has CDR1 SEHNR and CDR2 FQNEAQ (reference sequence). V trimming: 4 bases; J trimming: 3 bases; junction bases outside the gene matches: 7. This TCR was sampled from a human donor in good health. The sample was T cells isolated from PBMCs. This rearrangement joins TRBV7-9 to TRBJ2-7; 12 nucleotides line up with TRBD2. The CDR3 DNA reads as TGTGCCAGCAGCTCAGGACTAGCGGGACCGTTCTACGAGCAGTACTTC. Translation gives CASSSGLAGPFYEQYF.